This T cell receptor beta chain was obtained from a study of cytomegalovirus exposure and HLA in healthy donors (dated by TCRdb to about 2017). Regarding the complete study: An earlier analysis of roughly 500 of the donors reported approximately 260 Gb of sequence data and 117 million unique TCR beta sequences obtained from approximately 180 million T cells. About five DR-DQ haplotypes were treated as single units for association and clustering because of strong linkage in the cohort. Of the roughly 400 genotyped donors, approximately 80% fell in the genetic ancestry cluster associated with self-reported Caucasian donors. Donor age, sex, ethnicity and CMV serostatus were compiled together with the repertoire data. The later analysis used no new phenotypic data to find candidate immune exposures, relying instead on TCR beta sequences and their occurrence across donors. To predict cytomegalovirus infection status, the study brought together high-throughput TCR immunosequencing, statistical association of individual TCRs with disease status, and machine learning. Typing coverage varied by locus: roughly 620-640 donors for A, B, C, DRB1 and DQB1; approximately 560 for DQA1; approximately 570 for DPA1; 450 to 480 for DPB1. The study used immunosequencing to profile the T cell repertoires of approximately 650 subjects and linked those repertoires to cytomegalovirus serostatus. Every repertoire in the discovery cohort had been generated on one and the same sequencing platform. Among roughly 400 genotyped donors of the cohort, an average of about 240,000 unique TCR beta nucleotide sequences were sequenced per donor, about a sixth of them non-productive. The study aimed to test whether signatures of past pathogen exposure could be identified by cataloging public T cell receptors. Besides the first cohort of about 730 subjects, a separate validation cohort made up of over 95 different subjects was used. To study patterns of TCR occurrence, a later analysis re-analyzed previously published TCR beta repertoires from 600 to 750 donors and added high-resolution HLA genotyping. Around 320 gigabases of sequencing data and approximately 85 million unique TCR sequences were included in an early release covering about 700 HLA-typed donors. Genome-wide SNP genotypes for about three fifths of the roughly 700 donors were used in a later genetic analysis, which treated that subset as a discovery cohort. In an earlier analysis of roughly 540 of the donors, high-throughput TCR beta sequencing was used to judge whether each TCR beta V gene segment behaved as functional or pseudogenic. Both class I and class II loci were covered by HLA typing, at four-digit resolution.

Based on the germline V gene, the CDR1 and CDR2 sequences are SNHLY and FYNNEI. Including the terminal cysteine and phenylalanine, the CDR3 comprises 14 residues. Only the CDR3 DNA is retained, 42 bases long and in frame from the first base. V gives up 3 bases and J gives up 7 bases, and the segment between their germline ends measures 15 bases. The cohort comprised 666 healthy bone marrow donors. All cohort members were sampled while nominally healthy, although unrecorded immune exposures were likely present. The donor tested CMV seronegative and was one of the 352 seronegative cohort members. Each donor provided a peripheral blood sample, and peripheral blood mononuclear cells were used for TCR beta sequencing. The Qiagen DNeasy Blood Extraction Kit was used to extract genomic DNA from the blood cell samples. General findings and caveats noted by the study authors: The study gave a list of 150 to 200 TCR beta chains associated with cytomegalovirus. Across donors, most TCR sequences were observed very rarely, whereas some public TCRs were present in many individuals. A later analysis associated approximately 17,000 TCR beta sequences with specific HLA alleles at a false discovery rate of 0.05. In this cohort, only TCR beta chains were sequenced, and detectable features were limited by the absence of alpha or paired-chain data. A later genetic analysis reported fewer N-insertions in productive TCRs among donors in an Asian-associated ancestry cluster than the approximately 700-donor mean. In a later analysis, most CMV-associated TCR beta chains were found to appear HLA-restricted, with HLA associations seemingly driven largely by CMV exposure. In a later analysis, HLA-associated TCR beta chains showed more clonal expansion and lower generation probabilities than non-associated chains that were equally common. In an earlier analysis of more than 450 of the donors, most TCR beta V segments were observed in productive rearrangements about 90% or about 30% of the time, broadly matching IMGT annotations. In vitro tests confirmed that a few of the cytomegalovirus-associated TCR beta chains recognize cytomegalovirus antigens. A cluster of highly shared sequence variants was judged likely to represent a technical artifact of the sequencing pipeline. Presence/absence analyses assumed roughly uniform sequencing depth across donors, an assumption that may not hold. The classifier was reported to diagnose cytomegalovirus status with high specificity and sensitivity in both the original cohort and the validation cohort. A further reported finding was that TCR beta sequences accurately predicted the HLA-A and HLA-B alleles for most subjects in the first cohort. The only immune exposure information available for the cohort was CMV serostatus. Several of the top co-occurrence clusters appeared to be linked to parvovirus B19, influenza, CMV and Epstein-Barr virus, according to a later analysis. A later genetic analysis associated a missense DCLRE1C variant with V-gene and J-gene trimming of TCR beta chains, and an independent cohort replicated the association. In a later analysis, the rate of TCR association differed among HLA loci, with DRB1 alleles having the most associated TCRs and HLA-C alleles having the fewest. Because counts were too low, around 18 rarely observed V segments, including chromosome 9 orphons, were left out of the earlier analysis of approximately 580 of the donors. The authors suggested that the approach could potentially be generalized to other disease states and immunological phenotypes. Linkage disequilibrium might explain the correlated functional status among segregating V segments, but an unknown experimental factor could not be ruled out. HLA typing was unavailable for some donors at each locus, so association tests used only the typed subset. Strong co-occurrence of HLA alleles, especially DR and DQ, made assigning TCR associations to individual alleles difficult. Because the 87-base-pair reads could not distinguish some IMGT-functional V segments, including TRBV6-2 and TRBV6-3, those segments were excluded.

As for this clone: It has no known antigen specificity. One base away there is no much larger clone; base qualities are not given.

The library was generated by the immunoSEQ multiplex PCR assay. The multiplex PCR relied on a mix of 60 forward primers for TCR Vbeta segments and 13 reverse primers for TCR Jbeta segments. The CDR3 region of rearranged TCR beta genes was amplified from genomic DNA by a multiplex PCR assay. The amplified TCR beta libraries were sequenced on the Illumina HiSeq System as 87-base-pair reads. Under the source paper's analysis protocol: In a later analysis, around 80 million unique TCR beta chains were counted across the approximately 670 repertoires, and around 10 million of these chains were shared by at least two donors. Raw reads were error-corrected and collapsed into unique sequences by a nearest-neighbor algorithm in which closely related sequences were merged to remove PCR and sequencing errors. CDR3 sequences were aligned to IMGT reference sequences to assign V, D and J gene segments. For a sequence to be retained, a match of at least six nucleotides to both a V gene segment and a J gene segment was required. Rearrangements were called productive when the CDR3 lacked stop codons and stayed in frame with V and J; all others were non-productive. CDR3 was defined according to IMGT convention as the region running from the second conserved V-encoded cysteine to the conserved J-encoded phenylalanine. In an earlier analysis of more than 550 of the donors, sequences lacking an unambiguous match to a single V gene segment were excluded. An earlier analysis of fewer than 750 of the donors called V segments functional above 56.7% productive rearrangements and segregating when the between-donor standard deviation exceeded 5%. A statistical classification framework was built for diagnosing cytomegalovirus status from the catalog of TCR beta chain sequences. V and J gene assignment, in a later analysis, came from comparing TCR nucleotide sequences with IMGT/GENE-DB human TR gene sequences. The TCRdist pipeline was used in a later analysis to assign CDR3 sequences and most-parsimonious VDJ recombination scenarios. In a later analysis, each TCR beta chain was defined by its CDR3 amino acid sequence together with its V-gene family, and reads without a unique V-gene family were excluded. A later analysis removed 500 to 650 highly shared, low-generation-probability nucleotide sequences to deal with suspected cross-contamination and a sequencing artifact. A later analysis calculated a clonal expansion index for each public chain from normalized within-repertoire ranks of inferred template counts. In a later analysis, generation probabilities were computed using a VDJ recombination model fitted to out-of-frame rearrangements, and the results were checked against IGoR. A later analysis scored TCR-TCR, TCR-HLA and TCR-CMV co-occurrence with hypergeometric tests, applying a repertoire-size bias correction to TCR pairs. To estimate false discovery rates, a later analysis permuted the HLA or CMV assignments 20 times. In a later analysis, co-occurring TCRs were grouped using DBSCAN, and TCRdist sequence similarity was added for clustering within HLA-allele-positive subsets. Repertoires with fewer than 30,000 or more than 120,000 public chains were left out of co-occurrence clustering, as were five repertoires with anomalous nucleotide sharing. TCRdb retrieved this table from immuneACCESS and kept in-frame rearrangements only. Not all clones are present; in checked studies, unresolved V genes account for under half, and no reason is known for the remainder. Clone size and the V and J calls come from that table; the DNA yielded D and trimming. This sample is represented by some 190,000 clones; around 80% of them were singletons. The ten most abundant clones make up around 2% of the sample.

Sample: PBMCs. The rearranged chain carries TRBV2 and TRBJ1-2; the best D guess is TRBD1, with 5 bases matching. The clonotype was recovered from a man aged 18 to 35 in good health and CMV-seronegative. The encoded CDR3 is CASSDGGDTSGYTF. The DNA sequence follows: TGTGCCAGCAGTGACGGAGGGGATACCTCTGGCTACACCTTC.